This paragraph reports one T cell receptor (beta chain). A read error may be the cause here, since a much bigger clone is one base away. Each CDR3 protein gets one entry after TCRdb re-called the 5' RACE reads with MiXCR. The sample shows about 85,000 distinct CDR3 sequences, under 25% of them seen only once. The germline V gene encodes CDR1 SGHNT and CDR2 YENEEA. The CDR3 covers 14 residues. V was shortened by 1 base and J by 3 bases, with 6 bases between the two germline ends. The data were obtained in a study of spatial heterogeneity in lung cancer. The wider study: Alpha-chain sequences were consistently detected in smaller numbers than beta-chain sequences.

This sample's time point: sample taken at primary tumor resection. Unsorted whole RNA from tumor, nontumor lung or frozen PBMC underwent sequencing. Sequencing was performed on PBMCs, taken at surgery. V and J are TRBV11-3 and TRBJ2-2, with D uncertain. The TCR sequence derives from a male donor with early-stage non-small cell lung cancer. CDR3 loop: CASSLAVHTGELFF. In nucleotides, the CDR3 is TGTGCCAGCAGCTTAGCGGTGCACACCGGGGAGCTGTTTTTT.